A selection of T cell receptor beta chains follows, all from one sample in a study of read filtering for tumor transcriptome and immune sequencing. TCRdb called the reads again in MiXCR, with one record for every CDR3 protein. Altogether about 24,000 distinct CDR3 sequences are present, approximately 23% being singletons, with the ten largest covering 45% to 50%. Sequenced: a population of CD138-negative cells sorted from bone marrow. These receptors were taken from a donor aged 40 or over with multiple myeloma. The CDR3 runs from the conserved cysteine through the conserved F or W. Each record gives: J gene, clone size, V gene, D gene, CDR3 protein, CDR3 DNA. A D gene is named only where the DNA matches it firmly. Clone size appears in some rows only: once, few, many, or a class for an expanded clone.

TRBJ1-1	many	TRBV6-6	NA	CASTDRVNTEAFF	TGTGCCAGCACCGACAGAGTGAACACTGAAGCTTTCTTT
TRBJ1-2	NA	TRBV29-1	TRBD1	CSSGEGGEGYTF	TGCAGCTCGGGAGAAGGGGGCGAAGGCTACACCTTC
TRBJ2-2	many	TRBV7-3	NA	CASSLGGSGELFF	TGTGCCAGCAGCCTGGGGGGATCCGGGGAGCTGTTTTTT
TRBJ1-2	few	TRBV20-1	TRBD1	CSANTGGGYGYTF	TGCAGTGCTAATACAGGGGGTGGCTATGGCTACACCTTC
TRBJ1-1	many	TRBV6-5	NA	CASSYWQNTEAFF	TGTGCCAGCAGTTATTGGCAGAACACTGAAGCTTTCTTT
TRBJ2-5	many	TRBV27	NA	CASSSGGLETQYF	TGTGCCAGCAGTTCGGGGGGCTTGGAGACCCAGTACTTC
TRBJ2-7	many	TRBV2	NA	CASDGGTEQYF	TGTGCCAGCGACGGAGGAACCGAGCAGTACTTC
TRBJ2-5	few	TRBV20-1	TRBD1	CSAFPGTGQETQYF	TGCAGTGCATTTCCAGGGACAGGCCAAGAGACCCAGTACTTC
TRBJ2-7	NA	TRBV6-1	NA	CAIVLYEQYF	TGTGCCATCGTACTTTACGAGCAGTACTTC
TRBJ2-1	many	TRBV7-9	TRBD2	CASRITSGGHEQFF	TGTGCCAGCAGGATCACTAGCGGGGGCCATGAGCAGTTCTTC
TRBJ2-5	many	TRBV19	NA	CASSITSQETQYF	TGTGCCAGTAGTATAACTTCTCAAGAGACCCAGTACTTC
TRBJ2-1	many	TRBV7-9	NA	CASLLGGSSYNEQFF	TGTGCCAGCCTCTTGGGGGGAAGCTCCTACAATGAGCAGTTCTTC
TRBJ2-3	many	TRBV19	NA	CASSIGKGFTDTQYF	TGTGCCAGTAGTATTGGTAAAGGATTCACAGATACGCAGTATTTT
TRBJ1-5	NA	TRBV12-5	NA	CASGLAGSQPQHF	TGTGCTAGTGGTTTGGCGGGTTCCCAGCCCCAGCATTTT
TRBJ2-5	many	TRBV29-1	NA	CSVPKSDTETQYF	TGCAGCGTCCCCAAGTCCGATACGGAGACCCAGTACTTC
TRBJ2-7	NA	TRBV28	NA	CASSLPEAGAGNEQYF	TGTGCCAGCAGTTTACCCGAGGCAGGGGCTGGTAACGAGCAGTACTTC
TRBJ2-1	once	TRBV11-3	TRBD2	CASSSSSSGPFF	TGTGCCAGCAGCTCATCTTCTAGCGGCCCCTTCTTC
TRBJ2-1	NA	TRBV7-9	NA	CASSQGGGDNEQFF	TGTGCCAGCAGCCAGGGGGGTGGAGACAATGAGCAGTTCTTC
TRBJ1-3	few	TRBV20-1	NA	CSASHGAGNTIYF	TGCAGTGCTTCCCACGGCGCTGGAAACACCATATATTTT
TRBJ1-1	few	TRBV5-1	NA	CASGLGGGGGRNTEAFF	TGCGCCAGCGGCTTGGGGGGCGGGGGTGGACGGAACACTGAAGCTTTCTTT
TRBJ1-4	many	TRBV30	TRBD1	CAWDHRTGYNEKLFF	TGTGCCTGGGACCATCGGACAGGATATAATGAAAAACTGTTTTTT
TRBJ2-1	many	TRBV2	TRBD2	CASSSGARSGLQFF	TGTGCCAGCAGTAGCGGGGCTCGATCTGGCTTGCAGTTCTTC
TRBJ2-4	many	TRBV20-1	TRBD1	CSGLDRDLAKNIQYF	TGCAGTGGCCTAGACAGGGACCTAGCCAAAAACATTCAGTACTTC
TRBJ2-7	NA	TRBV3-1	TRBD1	CASSLGQATYEQYF	TGTGCCAGCAGCCTGGGACAGGCAACCTACGAGCAGTACTTC
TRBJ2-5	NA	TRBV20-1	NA	CSARVAGGQSTETQYF	TGCAGTGCTAGAGTGGCAGGGGGGCAGAGTACGGAGACCCAGTACTTC
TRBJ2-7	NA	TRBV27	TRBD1	CASRTGQGAYEQYF	TGTGCCAGCCGCACGGGACAGGGGGCTTACGAGCAGTACTTC
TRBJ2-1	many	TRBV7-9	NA	CASSPSHEQFF	TGTGCCAGCAGCCCCTCACATGAGCAGTTCTTC
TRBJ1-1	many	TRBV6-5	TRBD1	CASSLDDRGGDTEAFF	TGTGCCAGCAGTCTTGACGACAGGGGTGGGGACACTGAAGCTTTCTTT
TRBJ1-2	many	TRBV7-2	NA	CASSSLDRIKYGYTF	TGTGCCAGCAGCTCTTTAGACAGGATAAAATATGGCTACACCTTC
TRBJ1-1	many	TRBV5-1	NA	CASSLEGLIEAFF	TGCGCCAGCAGCTTGGAAGGTCTGATTGAAGCTTTCTTT
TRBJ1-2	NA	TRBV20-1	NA	CSAADRSAVYGCTF	TGCAGTGCTGCTGACAGGTCTGCGGTCTATGGCTGCACCTTC
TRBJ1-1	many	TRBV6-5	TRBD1	CASSRQGDEAFF	TGTGCCAGCAGTAGACAGGGGGATGAAGCTTTCTTT
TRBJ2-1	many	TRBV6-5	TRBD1	CASSSTGTGYNEQFF	TGTGCCAGCAGTTCTACCGGGACAGGGTACAATGAGCAGTTCTTC
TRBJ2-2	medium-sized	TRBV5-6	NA	CASSLGRVGRRDTGELFF	TGTGCCAGCAGCTTGGGCCGGGTGGGGAGAAGGGACACCGGGGAGCTGTTTTTT
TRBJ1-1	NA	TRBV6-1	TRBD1	CASSYAVGQANTEAFF	TGTGCCAGCAGTTACGCCGTCGGACAGGCGAACACTGAAGCTTTCTTT
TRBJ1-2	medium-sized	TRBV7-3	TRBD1	CASSPEGQGSGGYTF	TGTGCCAGCAGCCCCGAAGGACAGGGGTCCGGTGGCTACACCTTC
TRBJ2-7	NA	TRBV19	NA	CATSSGGESDEQHF	TGTGCCACCTCCTCCGGGGGCGAATCCGACGAGCAGCACTTC
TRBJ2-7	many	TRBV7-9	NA	CASSSKGPYEQYF	TGTGCCAGCAGCTCCAAGGGCCCGTACGAGCAGTACTTC
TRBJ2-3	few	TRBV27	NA	CASSLTRLTSTDTQYF	TGTGCCAGCAGTTTAACGCGCCTCACTAGCACAGATACGCAGTATTTT
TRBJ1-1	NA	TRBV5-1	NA	CASGLVEVHMNTEAFF	TGCGCCAGCGGCTTGGTGGAAGTACACATGAACACTGAAGCCTTCTTT